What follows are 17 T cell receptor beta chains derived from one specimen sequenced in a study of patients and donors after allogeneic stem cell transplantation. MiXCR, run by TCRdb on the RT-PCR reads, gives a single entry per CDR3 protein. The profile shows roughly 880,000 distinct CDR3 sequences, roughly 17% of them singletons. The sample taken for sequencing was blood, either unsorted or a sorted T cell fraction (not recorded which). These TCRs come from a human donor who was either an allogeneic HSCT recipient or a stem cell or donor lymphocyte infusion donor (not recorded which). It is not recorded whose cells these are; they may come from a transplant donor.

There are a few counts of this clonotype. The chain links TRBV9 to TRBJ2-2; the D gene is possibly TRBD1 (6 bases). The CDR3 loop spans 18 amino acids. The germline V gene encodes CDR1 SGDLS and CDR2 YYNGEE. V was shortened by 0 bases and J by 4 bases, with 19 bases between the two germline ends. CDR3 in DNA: TGTGCCAGCAGCGTAGTGCCGTTAAGGGGGTCGGGCACCGGGGAGCTGTTTTTT. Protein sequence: CASSVVPLRGSGTGELFF.

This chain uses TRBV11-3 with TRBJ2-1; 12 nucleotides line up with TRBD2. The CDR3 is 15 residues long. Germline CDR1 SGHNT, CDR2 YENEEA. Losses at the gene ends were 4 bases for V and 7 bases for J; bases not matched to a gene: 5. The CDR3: CASSSLTSGRNEQFF. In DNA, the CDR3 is TGTGCCAGCAGCTCCCTGACTAGCGGGAGAAATGAGCAGTTCTTC.

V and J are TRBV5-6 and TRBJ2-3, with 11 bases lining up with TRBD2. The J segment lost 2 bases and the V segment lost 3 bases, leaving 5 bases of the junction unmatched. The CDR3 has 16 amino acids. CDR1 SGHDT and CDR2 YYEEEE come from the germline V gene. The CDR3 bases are TGTGCCAGCAGCTCCCTGGGACTAGCGGCCACAGATACGCAGTATTTT. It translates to CASSSLGLAATDTQYF. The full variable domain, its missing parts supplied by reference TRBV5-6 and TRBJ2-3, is DAGVTQSPTHLIKTRGQQVTLRCSPKSGHDTVSWYQQALGQGPQFIFQYYEEEERQRGNFPDRFSGHQFPNYSSELNVNALLLGDSALYLCASSSLGLAATDTQYFGPGTRLTVL.

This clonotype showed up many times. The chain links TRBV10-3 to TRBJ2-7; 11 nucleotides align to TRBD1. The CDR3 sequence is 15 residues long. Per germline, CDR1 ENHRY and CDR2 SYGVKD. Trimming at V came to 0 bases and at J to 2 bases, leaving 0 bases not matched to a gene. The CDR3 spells CAISESGQGAYEQYF. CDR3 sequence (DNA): TGTGCCATCAGTGAGTCGGGACAGGGGGCCTACGAGCAGTACTTC.

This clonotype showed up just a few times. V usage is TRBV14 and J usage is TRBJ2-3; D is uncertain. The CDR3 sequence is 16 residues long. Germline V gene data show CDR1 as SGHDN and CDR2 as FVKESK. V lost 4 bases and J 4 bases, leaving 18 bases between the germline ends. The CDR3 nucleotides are TGTGCCAGCAGCCGACGACTTAGCAGCCTTGCAGATACGCAGTATTTT. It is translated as CASSRRLSSLADTQYF.

DNA for the CDR3: TGTGCCAGCAGTTTCGGATCCGAAAATGCCTACGAGCAGTACTTC. It encodes CASSFGSENAYEQYF. The chain links TRBV7-2 to TRBJ2-7; D ambiguous. Trimming took off 6 bases at V and 2 bases at J, with 17 bases between the two ends. Germline CDR1 is SGHTA and CDR2 is FQGNSA. The CDR3 consists of 15 residues.

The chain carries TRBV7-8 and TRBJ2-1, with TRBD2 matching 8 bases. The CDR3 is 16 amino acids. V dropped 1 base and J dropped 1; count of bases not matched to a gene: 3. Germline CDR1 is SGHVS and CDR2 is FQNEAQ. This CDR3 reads CASSLVPGGSYNEQFF. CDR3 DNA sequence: TGTGCCAGCAGCTTAGTACCGGGAGGGTCCTACAATGAGCAGTTCTTC.

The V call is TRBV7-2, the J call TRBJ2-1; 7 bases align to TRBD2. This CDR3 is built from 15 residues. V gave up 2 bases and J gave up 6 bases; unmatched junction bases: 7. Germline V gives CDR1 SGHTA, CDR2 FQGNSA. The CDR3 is CASSLMAGAPNEQFF. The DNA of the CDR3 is TGTGCCAGCAGCTTAATGGCGGGAGCCCCCAATGAGCAGTTCTTC.

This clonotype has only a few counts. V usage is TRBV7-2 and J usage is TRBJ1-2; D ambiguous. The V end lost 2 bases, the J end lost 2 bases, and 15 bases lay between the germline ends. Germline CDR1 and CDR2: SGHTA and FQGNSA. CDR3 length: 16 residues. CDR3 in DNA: TGTGCCAGCAGCTTAATTTTGGCAGGTCTCAACTATGGCTACACCTTC. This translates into CASSLILAGLNYGYTF.

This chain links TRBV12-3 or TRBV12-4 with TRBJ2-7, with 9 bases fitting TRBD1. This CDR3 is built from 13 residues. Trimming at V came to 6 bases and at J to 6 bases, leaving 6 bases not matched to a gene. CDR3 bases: TGTGCCAGCAGACCTCTGACAGGGGGCGAGCAGTACTTC. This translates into CASRPLTGGEQYF.

DNA of the CDR3: TGTGCCGGAGGTAGAGGCTATGGCTACACCTTC. The encoded protein is CAGGRGYGYTF. This chain connects TRBV30 to TRBJ1-2; D gene ambiguous. CDR1 is GTSNPN and CDR2 is SVGIG in the germline V gene (reference sequence). Trimming stripped 8 bases from V and 4 bases from J, with 11 bases between. The CDR3 is 11 amino acids.

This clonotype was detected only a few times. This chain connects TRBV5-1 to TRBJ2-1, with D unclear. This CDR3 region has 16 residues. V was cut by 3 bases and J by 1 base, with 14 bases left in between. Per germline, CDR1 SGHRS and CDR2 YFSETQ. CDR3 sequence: CASSSLVRLSYNEQFF. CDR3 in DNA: TGCGCCAGCAGCTCCTTGGTGAGACTGTCCTACAATGAGCAGTTCTTC.

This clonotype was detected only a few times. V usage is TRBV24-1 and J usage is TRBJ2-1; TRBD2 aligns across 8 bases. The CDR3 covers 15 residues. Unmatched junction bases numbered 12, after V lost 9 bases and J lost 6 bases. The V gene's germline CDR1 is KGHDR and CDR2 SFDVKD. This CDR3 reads CATGTDTAGGNEQFF. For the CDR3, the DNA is TGTGCCACCGGGACGGACACGGCGGGGGGCAATGAGCAGTTCTTC.

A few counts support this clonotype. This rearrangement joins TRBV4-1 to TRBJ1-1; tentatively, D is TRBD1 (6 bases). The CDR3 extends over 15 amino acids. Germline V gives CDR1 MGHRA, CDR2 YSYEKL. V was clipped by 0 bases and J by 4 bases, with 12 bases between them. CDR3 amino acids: CASSQDPGEGTEAFF. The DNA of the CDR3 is TGCGCCAGCAGCCAAGATCCAGGGGAAGGCACTGAAGCTTTCTTT.

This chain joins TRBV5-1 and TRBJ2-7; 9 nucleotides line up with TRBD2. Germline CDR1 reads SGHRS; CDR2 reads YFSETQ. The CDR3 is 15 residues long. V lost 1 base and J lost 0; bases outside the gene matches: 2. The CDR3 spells CASSLLGLASYEQYF. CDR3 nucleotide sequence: TGCGCCAGCAGCTTGCTGGGACTAGCCTCCTACGAGCAGTACTTC.

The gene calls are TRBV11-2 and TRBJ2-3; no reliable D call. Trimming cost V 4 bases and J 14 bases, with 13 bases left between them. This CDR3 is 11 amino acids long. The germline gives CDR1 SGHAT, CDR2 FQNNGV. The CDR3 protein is CASSSSSVRYF. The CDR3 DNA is TGTGCCAGCAGCTCCTCCAGCGTGCGGTATTTT.

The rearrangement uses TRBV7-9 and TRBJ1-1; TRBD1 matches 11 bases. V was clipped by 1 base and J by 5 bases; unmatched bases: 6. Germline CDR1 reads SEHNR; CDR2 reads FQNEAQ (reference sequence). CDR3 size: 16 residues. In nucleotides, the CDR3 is TGTGCCAGCAGCTTAGACCCCGGGACAGGGGGAACTGAAGCTTTCTTT. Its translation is CASSLDPGTGGTEAFF.